One T cell receptor (beta chain) is described in this entry. Its antigen is not known. This entry belongs to a study of cytomegalovirus exposure and HLA in healthy donors. Across the study: According to later analysis, the same platform produced the 110 or so validation and around 730 first-cohort repertoires.

TCRdb keeps only in-frame clones here, not all; method: immunoSEQ multiplex PCR. Altogether approximately 88,000 clones are present, 90% to 97% being singletons, with the ten largest covering roughly 1.3%. The study, taken as a whole, reports: The study listed under 200 cytomegalovirus-associated TCR beta chains. Testing in vitro showed three CMV-associated chains specific for CMV antigens. High specificity and sensitivity for cytomegalovirus status were reported for the classifier.

V was pared by 5 bases and J by 2 bases, with 7 bases of the junction left unmatched. The CDR3 extends over 14 amino acids. Per the germline V gene, CDR1 is SGHRS and CDR2 is YFSETQ. The V call is TRBV5-1, the J call TRBJ2-7; 7 bases align to TRBD1. The sequence was collected from a woman aged 18-29 years in good health and CMV-seronegative. Specimen: PBMCs. DNA for the CDR3: TGCGCCAGCAGGGTAGAGGGGGCCCCCTACGAGCAGTACTTC. Translation gives CASRVEGAPYEQYF.